One and the same sample provided the 31 T cell receptor beta chains below, sequenced in a study of blood T cell repertoires in COVID-19. TCRdb's copy holds only in-frame clones and misses some; the assay was immunoSEQ multiplex PCR. This sample has roughly 75,000 clones, with about 93% found just once. The specimen sequenced was peripheral blood. The receptors were gathered from a human donor in a cohort sampled during active COVID-19.

This clone has a single count. CDR3 in amino acids: CASNPLGTGAAGWNSPLHF. The CDR3 bases are TGTGCCAGCAATCCACTTGGAACAGGGGCCGCCGGTTGGAATTCACCCCTCCACTTT. The chain uses TRBV27 and TRBJ1-6; 7 positions match TRBD1. The V and J ends lost 7 bases and 7 bases, in that order; junction bases with no gene match: 22. There are 19 residues in the CDR3. The germline V gene has CDR1 MNHEY and CDR2 SMNVEV (reference sequence).

The V and J genes are TRBV5-4 and TRBJ1-6; D possibly corresponds to TRBD1 (6 bases). Trimming pared 3 bases from V and 8 bases from J, leaving 12 bases between. Germline lookup yields CDR1 SGHNT and CDR2 YYREEE (reference sequence). The CDR3 covers 14 residues. CDR3 DNA sequence: TGTGCCAGCAGCTCGGAGACAGGTTATTCACCCCTCCACTTT. It specifies CASSSETGYSPLHF.

This clone was counted only a few times. The genes are TRBV6-1 and TRBJ2-3; D perhaps matches TRBD2 (6 bases). Trimming stripped 4 bases from V and 1 base from J, with 18 bases between. There are 17 residues in the CDR3. Germline loops: CDR1 MNHNS, CDR2 SASEGT. CDR3 in amino acids: CASSVKGKEGRTDTQYF. CDR3 in DNA: TGTGCCAGCAGTGTTAAAGGAAAGGAGGGCCGCACAGATACGCAGTATTTT.

This rearrangement joins TRBV29-1 to TRBJ1-1, with a possible D match to TRBD1 (6 bases). This CDR3 has 12 amino acids. The V end was cut by 6 bases, the J end by 5 bases, with 13 bases between. The germline V gene has CDR1 SQVTM and CDR2 ANQGSEA. CDR3 sequence: CSVPDSGTEAFF. CDR3 nucleotides: TGCAGCGTGCCGGACAGTGGAACTGAAGCTTTCTTT. The full variable domain, rest sourced from reference TRBV29-1 and TRBJ1-1, is SAVISQKPSRDICQRGTSLTIQCQVDSQVTMMFWYRQQPGQSLTLIATANQGSEATYESGFVIDKFPISRPNLTFSTLTVSNMSPEDSSIYLCSVPDSGTEAFFGQGTRLTVV.

This chain joins TRBV9 and TRBJ2-7, with 9 bases identical to TRBD1. Germline V gene data show CDR1 as SGDLS and CDR2 as YYNGEE. V dropped 4 bases and J dropped 2; count of bases not matched to a gene: 7. The CDR3 spans 15 residues. The chain's CDR3 is CASSTGTGIPYEQYF. The DNA of the CDR3 is TGTGCCAGCAGCACCGGGACAGGGATCCCCTACGAGCAGTACTTC. Supplemented by reference TRBV9 and TRBJ2-7, the full variable domain reads DSGVTQTPKHLITATGQRVTLRCSPRSGDLSVYWYQQSLDQGLQFLIQYYNGEERAKGNILERFSAQQFPDLHSELNLSSLELGDSALYFCASSTGTGIPYEQYFGPGTRLTVT.

The gene calls are TRBV9 and TRBJ1-6; tentative D call: TRBD1 (5 bases). The CDR3 contains 13 residues. V lost 7 bases and J 8 bases, leaving 13 bases between the germline ends. Germline lookup yields CDR1 SGDLS and CDR2 YYNGEE. The CDR3 sequence: CASHRGGDSPLHF. The CDR3 DNA reads as TGTGCCAGCCACCGCGGGGGGGATTCACCCCTCCACTTT.

The chain employs TRBV6-1 and TRBJ2-3; TRBD2 matches 7 bases. CDR3 length: 15 residues. In germline, CDR1 is MNHNS, CDR2 SASEGT. J lost 3 bases, V lost 2 bases, and 5 bases had no gene match. CDR3 region: CASSENVGGTDTQYF. The DNA for the CDR3 is TGTGCCAGCAGTGAAAACGTGGGGGGGACAGATACGCAGTATTTT.

The V call is TRBV7-2, the J call TRBJ1-5, with TRBD1 as a possible D gene (5 bases). The length of the CDR3 is 15 residues. V dropped 1 base and J dropped 0 bases, with 7 bases sitting between them. Germline-derived CDR1 and CDR2 are SGHTA and FQGNSA. CDR3 coding DNA: TGTGCCAGCAGCTTAGAAGGGGATAGCAATCAGCCCCAGCATTTT. It encodes CASSLEGDSNQPQHF. Drawing the rest from reference TRBV7-2 and TRBJ1-5, the complete variable domain is GAGVSQSPSNKVTEKGKDVELRCDPISGHTALYWYRQSLGQGLEFLIYFQGNSAPDKSGLPSDRFSAERTGGSVSTLTIQRTQQEDSAVYLCASSLEGDSNQPQHFGDGTRLSIL.

This chain joins TRBV4-3 and TRBJ1-5; TRBD1 matches 7 bases. V shed 3 bases, J shed 3 bases, and the junction held 2 bases outside the gene matches. Germline V gene lookup returns CDR1 LGHNA and CDR2 YSLEER. CDR3 size: 14 residues. The CDR3 reads CASSQTGTNQPQHF. The DNA for the CDR3 is TGCGCCAGCAGCCAGACAGGGACCAATCAGCCCCAGCATTTT.

The V gene is TRBV30, the J gene TRBJ2-7, with TRBD2 matching over 11 bases. The germline gives CDR1 GTSNPN, CDR2 SVGIG (reference sequence). Trimming at V came to 3 bases and at J to 3 bases, leaving 16 bases not matched to a gene. The CDR3 extends over 18 amino acids. Here the CDR3 reads CAWRPWGPLAGGNYEQYF. The CDR3 DNA sequence: TGTGCCTGGAGACCATGGGGCCCGCTAGCGGGGGGCAACTACGAGCAGTACTTC.

This chain connects TRBV30 to TRBJ2-5; 8 bases are a match to TRBD2. Germline loops: CDR1 GTSNPN, CDR2 SVGIG (reference sequence). V was pared by 5 bases and J by 3 bases, with 5 bases of the junction left unmatched. This CDR3 is built from 13 residues. The CDR3 region is CAWGGGPKETQYF. CDR3 nucleotide sequence: TGTGCCTGGGGCGGGGGGCCAAAAGAGACCCAGTACTTC.

V gene TRBV4-1 combines with J gene TRBJ1-5; D gene unclear. Trimming stripped 0 bases from V and 11 bases from J, with 17 bases between. Looked up from germline, CDR1 is MGHRA and CDR2 is YSYEKL. The CDR3 loop spans 15 amino acids. The CDR3, as DNA: TGCGCCAGCAGCCAAGATCCGGGAGGAAGAGGGTCCCAGCATTTT. Protein: CASSQDPGGRGSQHF.

This rearrangement joins TRBV9 to TRBJ1-6, with D possibly being TRBD1 (6 bases). Germline lookup yields CDR1 SGDLS and CDR2 YYNGEE. The CDR3 sequence is 16 residues long. The ends were cut back, 3 bases at V and 7 bases at J, with 17 bases in the middle. The CDR3 DNA follows: TGTGCCAGCAGCGGCCGACCGACAGGCCAAAATTCACCCCTCCACTTT. Amino acid sequence: CASSGRPTGQNSPLHF.

The CDR3 loop reads CASSTTGEHEQYF. DNA of the CDR3: TGTGCCAGCAGCACGACAGGTGAGCACGAGCAGTACTTC. The rearrangement joins TRBV7-2 to TRBJ2-7; a possible D gene is TRBD1 (6 bases). The CDR3 is 13 amino acids. Trimming shortened V by 5 bases and J by 5 bases, and 13 bases separated the two germline ends. Germline V gene lookup returns CDR1 SGHTA and CDR2 FQGNSA.

The chain couples TRBV6-5 to TRBJ2-7; tentative D call: TRBD2 (6 bases). There are 12 residues in the CDR3. Germline V gives CDR1 MNHEY, CDR2 SVGAGI. V was pared by 10 bases and J by 7 bases, with 17 bases between. This CDR3 reads CATWGGLREQYF. The DNA for the CDR3 is TGTGCCACCTGGGGAGGCTTGAGGGAGCAGTACTTC.

The V call is TRBV20-1, the J call TRBJ1-1; 11 bases are shared with TRBD1. V dropped 5 bases and J dropped 14; count of bases not matched to a gene: 7. CDR3 size: 11 residues. The V gene's germline CDR1 is DFQATT and CDR2 SNEGSKA (reference sequence). CDR3 sequence reads: CSAYPGQGVFF. The CDR3 bases are TGCAGTGCTTACCCGGGACAGGGGGTGTTCTTT.

This chain joins TRBV15 and TRBJ1-1; D ambiguous. Trimming removed 0 bases from V and 9 bases from J, with 11 bases in between. Germline V gene lookup returns CDR1 LNHNV and CDR2 YYDKDF (reference sequence). The length of the CDR3 is 13 residues. CDR3 amino acids: CATSRDRLEKAFF. DNA for the CDR3: TGTGCCACCAGCAGAGATCGTTTAGAGAAAGCTTTCTTT.

V gene TRBV5-4 combines with J gene TRBJ1-6; TRBD1 matches 8 bases. CDR3 size: 15 residues. Germline V gene data show CDR1 as SGHNT and CDR2 as YYREEE (reference sequence). The V gene end was trimmed by 0 bases and the J gene end by 9 bases; junction bases not matched to a gene: 5. In DNA form, the CDR3 reads TGTGCCAGCAGCTTGGCAGGGGGCGTCGGTTCACCCCTCCACTTT. Protein: CASSLAGGVGSPLHF. The full variable domain, rest sourced from reference TRBV5-4 and TRBJ1-6, is ETGVTQSPTHLIKTRGQQVTLRCSSQSGHNTVSWYQQALGQGPQFIFQYYREEENGRGNFPPRFSGLQFPNYSSELNVNALELDDSALYLCASSLAGGVGSPLHFGNGTRLTVT.

This chain connects TRBV6-6 to TRBJ1-5, with TRBD1 identical over 7 bases. The CDR3 covers 15 residues. Germline V gene data show CDR1 as MNHNY and CDR2 as SVGAGI (reference sequence). Trimming at V came to 5 bases and at J to 0 bases, leaving 4 bases not matched to a gene. CDR3 protein: CASSTGAYSNQPQHF. As DNA, the CDR3 is TGTGCCAGCAGTACAGGGGCCTATAGCAATCAGCCCCAGCATTTT.

This chain links TRBV7-2 with TRBJ1-4; D ambiguous. The V gene lost 3 bases and the J gene lost 3 bases, with 8 bases spanning the gap. From germline, CDR1 is SGHTA and CDR2 FQGNSA. The CDR3 covers 14 residues. The CDR3 DNA follows: TGTGCCAGCAGCTTTGGCAGTTCTAATGAAAAACTGTTTTTT. As protein: CASSFGSSNEKLFF.

This clone was recorded a few times. The V call is TRBV28, the J call TRBJ1-1; weak D call: TRBD1 (5 bases). Germline CDR1 reads MDHEN; CDR2 reads SYDVKM. The V end was cut by 5 bases, the J end by 7 bases, with 8 bases between. This CDR3 is built from 11 residues. The DNA of the CDR3 is TGTGCCAGCAGTGAAAGGGGTGAAGCTTTCTTT. Residues: CASSERGEAFF.

V usage is TRBV9 and J usage is TRBJ2-7; a weak D match, TRBD2 (7 bases). The CDR3 covers 16 residues. Germline CDR1 and CDR2: SGDLS and YYNGEE. Trimming removed 3 bases from V and 2 bases from J, with 18 bases in between. CDR3 coding DNA: TGTGCCAGCAGCGCAGCAGGGGAGGGCTTCCCCTACGAGCAGTACTTC. This codes for CASSAAGEGFPYEQYF.

The DNA for the CDR3 is TGTGCCAGCAGACGGACAGGGACAGATACGCAGTATTTT. Protein product: CASRRTGTDTQYF. The J gene is TRBJ2-3, the V gene TRBV11-3; TRBD1 matches at 8 bases. Losses at the gene ends were 6 bases for V and 3 bases for J; bases not matched to a gene: 2. Looked up from germline, CDR1 is SGHNT and CDR2 is YENEEA. The CDR3 totals 13 residues.

The chain employs TRBV7-9 and TRBJ2-7; tentatively, D is TRBD1 (5 bases). Trimming pared 4 bases from V and 10 bases from J, leaving 14 bases between. Germline CDR1 and CDR2: SEHNR and FQNEAQ (reference sequence). This CDR3 has 12 amino acids. Here the CDR3 DNA reads TGTGCCAGCAGCTCCTTCGCAGGGATACAGTACTTC. It codes for CASSSFAGIQYF.

The chain couples TRBV7-2 to TRBJ1-6, with a weak D call TRBD1 (6 bases). Germline values: CDR1 SGHTA, CDR2 FQGNSA. V dropped 3 bases and J dropped 5 bases, with 11 bases sitting between them. The CDR3 extends over 15 amino acids. CDR3 protein: CASSFGTSNNSPLHF. DNA of the CDR3: TGTGCCAGCAGCTTTGGGACATCAAATAATTCACCCCTCCACTTT.

The J gene is TRBJ1-1, the V gene TRBV5-1, with 7 bases that match TRBD1. Germline CDR1 SGHRS, CDR2 YFSETQ. The CDR3 spans 13 residues. The junction had 1 base not matched to a gene; V was cut back by 0 bases and J by 5 bases. This CDR3 is CASSLEQGTEAFF. CDR3 nucleotides: TGCGCCAGCAGCTTGGAACAGGGGACTGAAGCTTTCTTT.

The rearrangement links TRBV5-1 to TRBJ2-2; 7 nucleotides align to TRBD1. The V and J ends lost 7 bases and 3 bases, in that order; junction bases with no gene match: 9. The CDR3 loop spans 15 amino acids. Germline loops: CDR1 SGHRS, CDR2 YFSETQ. Here the CDR3 DNA reads TGCGCCAGCTCAGGGTCTACAGGGGACACCGGGGAGCTGTTTTTT. Translating it yields CASSGSTGDTGELFF. Full variable domain (missing parts from reference TRBV5-1 and TRBJ2-2): KAGVTQTPRYLIKTRGQQVTLSCSPISGHRSVSWYQQTPGQGLQFLFEYFSETQRNKGNFPGRFSGRQFSNSRSEMNVSTLELGDSALYLCASSGSTGDTGELFFGEGSRLTVL.

The chain joins TRBV3-1 (or the pseudogene TRBV3-2) to TRBJ2-7; D possibly corresponds to TRBD2 (6 bases). Per the germline V gene, CDR1 is LGHDT and CDR2 is YNNKEL (reference sequence). V was shortened by 4 bases and J by 0 bases, with 13 bases between the two germline ends. The CDR3 has 15 residues. The CDR3 loop is CASSLRRGDSYEQYF. The CDR3 DNA follows: TGTGCCAGCAGCCTCCGGCGCGGGGACTCCTACGAGCAGTACTTC.

The chain joins TRBV7-9 to TRBJ2-4; 9 nucleotides line up with TRBD1. V dropped 3 bases and J dropped 4; count of bases not matched to a gene: 4. The CDR3 extends over 15 amino acids. The germline gives CDR1 SEHNR, CDR2 FQNEAQ (reference sequence). The CDR3 sequence: CASSLAGTGKNIQYF. CDR3 DNA sequence: TGTGCCAGCAGCTTGGCTGGGACAGGGAAAAACATTCAGTACTTC. The full variable domain, rest sourced from reference TRBV7-9 and TRBJ2-4, is DTGVSQNPRHKITKRGQNVTFRCDPISEHNRLYWYRQTLGQGPEFLTYFQNEAQLEKSRLLSDRFSAERPKGSFSTLEIQRTEQGDSAMYLCASSLAGTGKNIQYFGAGTRLSVL.

This rearrangement joins TRBV30 to TRBJ2-7; possibly TRBD2 for D (5 bases). CDR3 size: 13 residues. Between the trimmed V and J ends, which lost 0 bases and 4 bases, there was a span of 10 bases. Germline CDR1 is GTSNPN and CDR2 is SVGIG (reference sequence). The CDR3 DNA is TGTGCCTGGAGTGTTGGACTGAGTTACGAGCAGTACTTC. This codes for CAWSVGLSYEQYF.

The chain combines TRBV10-3 with TRBJ2-5, with 9 positions matching TRBD2. V lost 7 bases to trimming and J lost 5 bases; unmatched junction nucleotides: 5. The CDR3 is 13 residues long. Germline-derived CDR1 and CDR2 are ENHRY and SYGVKD. CDR3 residues: CAIMRGGEETQYF. CDR3 coding DNA: TGTGCCATCATGCGGGGGGGCGAGGAGACCCAGTACTTC.